This T cell receptor (beta chain) was sequenced in a study of control samples from healthy donors and cancer patients. This table comes from immunoSEQ multiplex PCR, and its TCRdb copy is limited to in-frame clones, with some not included. The sample lists 170,000 or so clones, nearly 90% seen once, with 1.4% in the top ten. This CDR3 region has 15 residues. Trimming took 8 bases from V and 5 from J; bases not matched to a gene: 13. Germline V CDR1 and CDR2: MGHRA, YSYEKL. This rearrangement joins TRBV4-1 to TRBJ2-7; 9 bases are a match to TRBD1. The receptor's source is a woman aged 50 to 60 in good health. The specimen was blood. The CDR3 reads CASGLGDRVDNEQYF. DNA of the CDR3: TGCGCCAGCGGCTTGGGGGACAGGGTTGACAACGAGCAGTACTTC.